Sequencing of this T cell receptor (beta chain) was carried out in a study of lung T cells in sarcoidosis with Löfgren's syndrome. Study-wide points: Recognition of an unidentified sarcoidosis antigen was only suggested. Multiple Löfgren's syndrome patients reportedly shared TRAV12-1 and TRBV2 CDR3 motifs, suggesting public CD4+ TCRs.

With 2 bases removed from V and 6 bases from J, the gap between germline ends came to 4 bases. The CDR3 sequence is 11 residues long. This clonotype was found many times. Its antigen is not identified. TCRdb reanalysed the reads using MiXCR and keeps one entry per CDR3 protein. The data contain some 18,000 distinct CDR3 sequences, about 22% of them singletons. The sequence was collected from a human donor with sarcoidosis (Löfgren's syndrome or another form), or a control subject (not recorded which). The V and J genes are TRBV12-3 or TRBV12-4 and TRBJ1-2; D not certain. Sequences were obtained from CD4+ T cells from PBMCs. Here the CDR3 DNA reads TGTGCCAGCAGTTTAATAGATGGCTACACCTTC. Translated, it gives CASSLIDGYTF.